Listed here are 32 T cell receptor beta chains from one sample, sequenced in a study of cytomegalovirus exposure and HLA in healthy donors. Generated by immunoSEQ multiplex PCR, the TCRdb table keeps only in-frame clones and is missing some. The sample contains some 98,000 clones, roughly 89% of which appear only once. Sequencing was done on a sample of PBMCs. The source is a woman aged 25 to 45 in good health and CMV-seronegative.

This rearrangement joins TRBV5-4 to TRBJ2-1; tentative D call: TRBD2 (6 bases). V was trimmed by 1 base and J by 9 bases, leaving 14 bases between them. The length of the CDR3 is 14 residues. The germline V gene encodes CDR1 SGHNT and CDR2 YYREEE (reference sequence). This CDR3 is CASSLIDVGGEQFF. Here the CDR3 DNA reads TGTGCCAGCAGCTTGATCGACGTCGGGGGTGAGCAGTTCTTC. The full variable domain, with the rest looked up from reference TRBV5-4 and TRBJ2-1, is ETGVTQSPTHLIKTRGQQVTLRCSSQSGHNTVSWYQQALGQGPQFIFQYYREEENGRGNFPPRFSGLQFPNYSSELNVNALELDDSALYLCASSLIDVGGEQFFGPGTRLTVL.

The V gene is TRBV5-4, the J gene TRBJ1-2, with D tentatively TRBD1 (6 bases). The V gene's germline CDR1 is SGHNT and CDR2 YYREEE (reference sequence). V lost 0 bases, J lost 8 bases, and 11 bases lay in between. The CDR3 is 13 residues long. CDR3 amino acids: CASSLDRAGGYTF. DNA of the CDR3: TGTGCCAGCAGCTTGGACAGGGCCGGGGGCTACACCTTC.

The gene calls are TRBV2 and TRBJ2-5, with 8 bases identical to TRBD1. Per the germline V gene, CDR1 is SNHLY and CDR2 is FYNNEI. Germline trimming cut 2 bases from V and 5 bases from J; bases unmatched to any gene: 13. The CDR3 is 17 amino acids. CDR3 in amino acids: CASSEPWTGTNRETQYF. The CDR3 DNA follows: TGTGCCAGCAGTGAACCGTGGACAGGGACGAACCGCGAGACCCAGTACTTC.

The gene calls are TRBV5-4 and TRBJ1-4, with 10 bases matching TRBD1. The CDR3 extends over 14 amino acids. Germline V gene data show CDR1 as SGHNT and CDR2 as YYREEE (reference sequence). With V trimmed by 3 bases and J by 8 bases, 4 bases remained unmatched. Here the CDR3 reads CASSSGQGGEKLFF. In nucleotides, the CDR3 is TGTGCCAGCAGCTCCGGACAGGGGGGGGAAAAACTGTTTTTT.

The rearrangement uses TRBV10-1 and TRBJ1-1, with a tentative D call TRBD1 (6 bases). The CDR3 is 13 amino acids. V lost 8 bases and J 6 bases, leaving 16 bases between the germline ends. The germline gives CDR1 WNHNN, CDR2 SYGVQD (reference sequence). The CDR3 protein is CASQPTGSAEAFF. The CDR3 coding sequence is TGCGCCAGCCAACCTACAGGGAGCGCTGAAGCTTTCTTT.

The chain combines TRBV4-1 with TRBJ1-2; 8 nucleotides match TRBD1. The CDR3 has 15 residues. Germline lookup yields CDR1 MGHRA and CDR2 YSYEKL. V gave up 2 bases and J gave up 3 bases; unmatched junction bases: 5. CDR3 in amino acids: CASSQHTGGHYGYTF. The CDR3 coding sequence is TGCGCCAGCAGCCAACACACAGGGGGGCACTATGGCTACACCTTC.

The chain links TRBV6-5 to TRBJ2-7, with TRBD2 matching 13 bases. The J segment lost 7 bases and the V segment lost 0 bases, leaving 3 bases of the junction unmatched. The germline V gene has CDR1 MNHEY and CDR2 SVGAGI. CDR3 length equals 15 residues. CDR3 bases: TGTGCCAGCAGTTACTCGGGACTAGCGGGACAAGAGCAGTACTTC. Translated, it gives CASSYSGLAGQEQYF.

V gene TRBV7-2 combines with J gene TRBJ2-7; D perhaps matches TRBD1 (5 bases). Germline lookup yields CDR1 SGHTA and CDR2 FQGNSA. This CDR3 has 16 amino acids. V gave up 5 bases and J gave up 0 bases, with 17 bases separating them. The DNA of the CDR3 is TGTGCCAGCAGCCCCCGGTGGGGCGGCCTCTCCTACGAGCAGTACTTC. It codes for CASSPRWGGLSYEQYF. The variable domain in full, completed from reference TRBV7-2 and TRBJ2-7, reads GAGVSQSPSNKVTEKGKDVELRCDPISGHTALYWYRQSLGQGLEFLIYFQGNSAPDKSGLPSDRFSAERTGGSVSTLTIQRTQQEDSAVYLCASSPRWGGLSYEQYFGPGTRLTVT.

The DNA of the CDR3 is TGTGCCAGCAGGAATGGGGGGGGTCAGCCCCAGCATTTT. Residues: CASRNGGGQPQHF. The V call is TRBV2, the J call TRBJ1-5; D might be TRBD1 (5 bases). V dropped 6 bases and J dropped 6 bases, with 12 bases sitting between them. This CDR3 is built from 13 residues. Germline V gene data show CDR1 as SNHLY and CDR2 as FYNNEI.

The genes are TRBV5-1 and TRBJ1-1; a weak D match, TRBD1 (5 bases). In germline, CDR1 is SGHRS, CDR2 YFSETQ. Trimming took off 5 bases at V and 4 bases at J, with 15 bases between the two ends. The CDR3 has 14 residues. CDR3 residues: CASSAGDLSTEAFF. CDR3 nucleotide sequence: TGCGCCAGCAGTGCGGGGGATCTGTCCACTGAAGCTTTCTTT.

The chain uses TRBV9 and TRBJ2-5; the match to TRBD2 covers 14 bases. The length of the CDR3 is 16 residues. The V and J ends lost 1 base and 4 bases, in that order; junction bases with no gene match: 3. Germline V gene sequence: CDR1 SGDLS, CDR2 YYNGEE. Here the CDR3 DNA reads TGTGCCAGCAGCGTATTTGGGACTAGCGGGAGAGAGACCCAGTACTTC. Amino acids: CASSVFGTSGRETQYF.

The chain couples TRBV29-1 to TRBJ2-2, with a tentative D call TRBD1 (6 bases). Trimming stripped 5 bases from V and 8 bases from J, with 15 bases between. CDR1 SQVTM and CDR2 ANQGSEA come from the germline V gene. This CDR3 has 13 residues. Written as DNA, the CDR3 is TGCAGCGTTCCGGGACACCATCCTGGGGAGCTGTTTTTT. This gives the protein CSVPGHHPGELFF.

V gene TRBV27 combines with J gene TRBJ2-2; 7 positions match TRBD2. Germline V lookup: CDR1 MNHEY, CDR2 SMNVEV (reference sequence). This CDR3 has 14 amino acids. The J segment lost 3 bases and the V segment lost 8 bases, leaving 6 bases of the junction unmatched. CDR3 DNA sequence: TGTGCCAGCGGGAGGGTTCTTGACACCGGGGAGCTGTTTTTT. Its protein is CASGRVLDTGELFF.

The chain has TRBV6-1 and TRBJ1-5; 7 bases match TRBD1. Unmatched junction bases numbered 7, after V lost 4 bases and J lost 4 bases. The CDR3 is 15 residues long. CDR1 MNHNS and CDR2 SASEGT come from the germline V gene. The CDR3 coding sequence is TGTGCCAGCAGTGGAGAAGGGACAGAAAATCAGCCCCAGCATTTT. Translated, it gives CASSGEGTENQPQHF.

V and J are TRBV28 and TRBJ1-5, with D possibly TRBD1 on 5 matching bases. The V and J ends lost 7 bases and 7 bases respectively, with 14 bases between them. CDR3 length equals 13 residues. The germline V gene has CDR1 MDHEN and CDR2 SYDVKM. Here the CDR3 DNA reads TGTGCCAGCACTTTTGCGGGGGGGCAGCCCCAGCATTTT. It translates to CASTFAGGQPQHF.

This clone has only one observation. The chain links TRBV10-2 to TRBJ2-7; the match to TRBD1 covers 7 bases. The CDR3 runs 14 residues. Germline values: CDR1 WSHSY, CDR2 SAAADI. With 6 bases clipped from V and 3 bases from J, the junction kept 8 bases outside the gene matches. CDR3 DNA: TGCGCCAGCAGCCCCGGACAGGTCGGCTACGAGCAGTACTTC. Translation: CASSPGQVGYEQYF.

The chain's CDR3 is CASSQRQGRPEQYF. CDR3 nucleotide sequence: TGTGCCAGCAGCCAAAGACAGGGGCGGCCGGAGCAGTACTTC. The gene calls are TRBV14 and TRBJ2-7, with TRBD1 matching 8 bases. V shed 2 bases, J shed 7 bases, and the junction held 7 bases outside the gene matches. Germline values: CDR1 SGHDN, CDR2 FVKESK. The CDR3 has 14 amino acids.

The chain combines TRBV1 with TRBJ2-7; the tabulated D call, TRBD1, remains unverified against the DNA. TRBV1 is termed a pseudogene. The length of the CDR3 is 19 residues. The CDR3, as DNA: TGCACCAGCAGCGATCACCGGGACAGGGGGCAAAATGGCTCCTACGAGCAGTACTTC. Translation gives CTSSDHRDRGQNGSYEQYF.

V is TRBV4-3 and J is TRBJ2-7; TRBD2 agrees at 9 bases. The germline CDR1 and CDR2 sequences are LGHNA and YSLEER. There are 16 residues in the CDR3. Losses at the gene ends were 2 bases for V and 0 bases for J; bases not matched to a gene: 5. The CDR3 spells CASSQLAGGGSYEQYF. The CDR3 bases are TGCGCCAGCAGCCAACTCGCGGGAGGGGGCTCCTACGAGCAGTACTTC.

V gene TRBV2 combines with J gene TRBJ2-2; 8 bases align to TRBD2. Germline V lookup: CDR1 SNHLY, CDR2 FYNNEI. The V and J ends lost 5 bases and 9 bases, in that order; junction bases with no gene match: 5. The CDR3 is 13 amino acids. For the CDR3, the DNA is TGTGCCAGCAGTCCAAGGACTAGCTGGGAGCTGTTTTTT. Translating it yields CASSPRTSWELFF. Based on the CDR3 plus reference TRBV2 and TRBJ2-2, the full variable domain is EPEVTQTPSHQVTQMGQEVILRCVPISNHLYFYWYRQILGQKVEFLVSFYNNEISEKSEIFDDQFSVERPDGSNFTLKIRSTKLEDSAMYFCASSPRTSWELFFGEGSRLTVL.

This sequence joins TRBV29-1 and TRBJ2-7; 9 bases are shared with TRBD2. V lost 5 bases, J lost 7 bases, and 9 bases stayed unmatched. The V gene's germline CDR1 is SQVTM and CDR2 ANQGSEA. CDR3 size: 13 residues. The CDR3 nucleotides are TGCAGCGTTCAAGCGGGAGGAACGGGAGAGCAGTACTTC. Amino acid sequence: CSVQAGGTGEQYF.

CDR3 DNA sequence: TGTGCCAGCAGTGCCCGTAGCTCTGGGGCCAACGTCCTGACTTTC. Its translation is CASSARSSGANVLTF. The chain employs TRBV2 and TRBJ2-6; the D is unclear. Per germline, CDR1 SNHLY and CDR2 FYNNEI. The CDR3 is made up of 15 amino acids. With 4 bases removed from V and 0 bases from J, the gap between germline ends came to 7 bases. The full variable domain, in which reference TRBV2 and TRBJ2-6 provide the parts outside the CDR3, is EPEVTQTPSHQVTQMGQEVILRCVPISNHLYFYWYRQILGQKVEFLVSFYNNEISEKSEIFDDQFSVERPDGSNFTLKIRSTKLEDSAMYFCASSARSSGANVLTFGAGSRLTVL.

V usage is TRBV5-1 and J usage is TRBJ1-1, with TRBD1 matching over 7 bases. The germline CDR1 and CDR2 sequences are SGHRS and YFSETQ. This CDR3 is built from 13 residues. V was clipped by 5 bases and J by 4 bases; unmatched bases: 5. CDR3 coding DNA: TGCGCCAGCAGGGCGGGACAGACCACTGAAGCTTTCTTT. This sequence encodes CASRAGQTTEAFF.

J is TRBJ2-1 and V is TRBV7-8, with 12 nucleotides matching TRBD2. The CDR3 totals 18 residues. Per germline, CDR1 SGHVS and CDR2 FQNEAQ. V lost 4 bases to trimming and J lost 3 bases; unmatched junction nucleotides: 10. CDR3 sequence: CASSSRLAGVMLYNEQFF. In DNA form, the CDR3 reads TGTGCCAGCAGCTCCCGACTAGCGGGAGTAATGCTCTACAATGAGCAGTTCTTC.

The chain combines TRBV9 with TRBJ2-3, with TRBD2 matching 8 bases. Trimming cost V 2 bases and J 2 bases; bases outside gene matches: 4. The length of the CDR3 is 15 residues. Germline values: CDR1 SGDLS, CDR2 YYNGEE. The CDR3 is CASSVNSGDTDTQYF. Written as DNA, the CDR3 is TGTGCCAGCAGCGTGAATAGCGGGGACACAGATACGCAGTATTTT.

The chain links TRBV28 to TRBJ2-5; 7 bases are a match to TRBD2. Germline V gene data show CDR1 as MDHEN and CDR2 as SYDVKM. V lost 3 bases to trimming and J lost 7 bases; unmatched junction nucleotides: 8. The CDR3 is made up of 14 amino acids. The CDR3 loop reads CASSFGGVPATQYF. The CDR3 DNA reads TGTGCCAGCAGTTTTGGGGGGGTACCGGCGACCCAGTACTTC.

There are a few counts of this clone. The chain has TRBV27 and TRBJ2-2; no definite D call. CDR1 MNHEY and CDR2 SMNVEV come from the germline V gene (reference sequence). The CDR3 is made up of 14 amino acids. V was trimmed by 6 bases and J by 7 bases, leaving 15 bases between them. This CDR3 is CASRRSTSDGELFF. The CDR3 DNA sequence: TGTGCCAGCAGGCGGTCCACCTCGGACGGGGAGCTGTTTTTT.

The CDR3 region has the DNA TGTGCCAGCAGCTTAGCGGGAGGGCAGAACACTGAAGCTTTCTTT. This codes for CASSLAGGQNTEAFF. The V and J genes are TRBV7-9 and TRBJ1-1; D call uncertain. The V end was cut by 0 bases, the J end by 1 base, with 9 bases between. CDR1 SEHNR and CDR2 FQNEAQ come from the germline V gene (reference sequence). This CDR3 is 15 amino acids long.

The chain uses TRBV2 and TRBJ1-2, with D uncertain. Germline lookup yields CDR1 SNHLY and CDR2 FYNNEI. Trimming took 5 bases from V and 0 from J, leaving 10 bases between them. This CDR3 comprises 14 residues. The CDR3 coding sequence is TGTGCCAGCAGTAATCAGGCTTCTAACTATGGCTACACCTTC. Amino acids: CASSNQASNYGYTF.

The CDR3 is CASSSNPGGDYEQYF. CDR3 in DNA: TGTGCCAGCAGCAGCAACCCGGGAGGGGACTACGAGCAGTACTTC. The gene calls are TRBV7-6 and TRBJ2-7; 8 bases map to TRBD2. From germline, CDR1 is SGHVS and CDR2 FNYEAQ. This CDR3 has 15 residues. Trimming took 5 bases from V and 3 from J; bases not matched to a gene: 9.

The genes are TRBV25-1 and TRBJ2-1, with 7 nucleotides matching TRBD2. The junction had 8 bases not matched to a gene; V was cut back by 3 bases and J by 6 bases. Germline loops: CDR1 MGHDK, CDR2 SYGVNS. The CDR3 consists of 15 residues. CDR3 in DNA: TGTGCCAGCAGTGATCTAAGCGGGGCGAGCAATGAGCAGTTCTTC. This encodes CASSDLSGASNEQFF.

The chain couples TRBV7-9 to TRBJ1-1; tentatively, D is TRBD1 (6 bases). CDR3 length equals 14 residues. V lost 2 bases and J 4 bases, leaving 11 bases between the germline ends. From germline, CDR1 is SEHNR and CDR2 FQNEAQ (reference sequence). CDR3 amino acids: CASSLQGRVTEAFF. The CDR3 coding sequence is TGTGCCAGCAGCTTACAGGGGCGGGTCACTGAAGCTTTCTTT. Variable domain in full (rest from reference TRBV7-9 and TRBJ1-1): DTGVSQNPRHKITKRGQNVTFRCDPISEHNRLYWYRQTLGQGPEFLTYFQNEAQLEKSRLLSDRFSAERPKGSFSTLEIQRTEQGDSAMYLCASSLQGRVTEAFFGQGTRLTVV.